The table lists the clone carrying this T cell receptor beta chain with a few counts. Its antigen is not identified. V lost 5 bases and J 11 bases, leaving 12 bases between the germline ends. Per germline, CDR1 LGHDT and CDR2 YNNKEL (reference sequence). The CDR3 has 11 residues. TCRdb recomputed calls from the 5' RACE reads with MiXCR, one row per CDR3 protein. The table has 150,000 or so distinct CDR3 sequences, around 13% seen once. The sample comes from a study of T-cell memory formation after mild COVID-19. Notes on the study in general: Clones that contracted from day 15 to 85 were balanced CD4/CD8, while later expanders leaned CD4+.

This TCR was recovered from an adult woman who had mild COVID-19 (a few samples of this study predate the infection). Cell type and time point are not known. The gene calls are TRBV3-1 and TRBJ1-2; D uncertain. Source material: PBMCs or a T cell subset sorted from them (not recorded which). CDR3 nucleotides: TGTGCCAGCAGCTCCTTAGGGCCATACACCTTC. The encoded protein is CASSSLGPYTF.